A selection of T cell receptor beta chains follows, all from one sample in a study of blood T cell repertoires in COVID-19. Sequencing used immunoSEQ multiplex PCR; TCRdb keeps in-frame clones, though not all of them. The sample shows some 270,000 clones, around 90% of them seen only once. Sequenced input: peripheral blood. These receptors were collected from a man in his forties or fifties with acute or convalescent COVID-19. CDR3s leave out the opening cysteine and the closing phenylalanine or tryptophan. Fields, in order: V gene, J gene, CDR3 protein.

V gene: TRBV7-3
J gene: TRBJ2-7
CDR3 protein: ASSSGLYYEQY

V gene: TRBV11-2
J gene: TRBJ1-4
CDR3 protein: ASSRPGQGAELF

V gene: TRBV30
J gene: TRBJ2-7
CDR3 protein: AWRTTGAYEQY

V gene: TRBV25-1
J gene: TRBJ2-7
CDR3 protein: ASRGQGKYEQY

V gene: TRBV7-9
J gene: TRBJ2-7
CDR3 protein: ASSFTGTGYEQY

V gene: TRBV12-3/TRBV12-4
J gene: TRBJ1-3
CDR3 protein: ASSLRQGNTIY

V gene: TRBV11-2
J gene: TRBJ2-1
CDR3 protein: ASSLESINEQF

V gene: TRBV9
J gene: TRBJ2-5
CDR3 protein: ASSVGWGGQETQY

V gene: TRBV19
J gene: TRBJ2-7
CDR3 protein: ASSVTSGGSEQY

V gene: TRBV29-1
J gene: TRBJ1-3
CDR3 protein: SVEDRAGNTIY

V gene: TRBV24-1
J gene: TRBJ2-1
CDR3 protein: ATSDPQTSGGNEQF

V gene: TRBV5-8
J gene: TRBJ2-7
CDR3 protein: ASSRTGQGYEQY

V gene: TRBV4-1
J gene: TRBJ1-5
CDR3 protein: ASSQDHSKQPQH

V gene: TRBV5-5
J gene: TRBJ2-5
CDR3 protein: ASSLGRAQETQY

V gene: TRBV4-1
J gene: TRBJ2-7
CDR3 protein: ASSPGQGGAGAHYEQY

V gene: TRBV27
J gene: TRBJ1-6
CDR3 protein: ASSFGGGGRKNSPLH

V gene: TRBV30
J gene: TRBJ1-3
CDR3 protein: AWSVGSGNTIY

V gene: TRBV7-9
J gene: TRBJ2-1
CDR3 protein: ASSLSGGSYNEQF

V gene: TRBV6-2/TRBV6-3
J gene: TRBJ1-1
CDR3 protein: ASSPRGQGPAEAF

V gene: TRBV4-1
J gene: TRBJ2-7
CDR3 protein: ASSQPQGYEQY

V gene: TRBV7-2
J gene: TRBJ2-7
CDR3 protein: ASSLTRGSYEQY

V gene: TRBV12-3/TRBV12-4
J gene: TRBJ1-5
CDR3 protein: ASSLDRVQPQH

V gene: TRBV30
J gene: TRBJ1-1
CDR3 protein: AWSRTGWRTEAF

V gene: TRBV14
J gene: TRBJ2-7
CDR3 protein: ASSSYRVAGEQY

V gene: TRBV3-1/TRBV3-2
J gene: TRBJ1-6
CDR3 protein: ASSQDSSNSPLH

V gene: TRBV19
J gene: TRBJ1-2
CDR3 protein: ASSMVGGGTYGYT

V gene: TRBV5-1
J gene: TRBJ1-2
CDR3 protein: ASSRGQGDDGYT

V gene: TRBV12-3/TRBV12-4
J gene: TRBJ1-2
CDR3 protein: ASSFPPYGYT

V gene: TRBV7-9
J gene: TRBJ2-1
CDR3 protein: ASSPLQGSLQF

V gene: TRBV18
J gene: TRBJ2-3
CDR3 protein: ASSPPVGGLAATDTQY

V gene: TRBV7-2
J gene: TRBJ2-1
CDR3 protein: ASSLHPGLETYNEQF

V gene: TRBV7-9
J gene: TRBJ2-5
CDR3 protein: ASSGLWRGVQETQY

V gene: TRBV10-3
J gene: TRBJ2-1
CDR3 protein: AISSGTDRQQF

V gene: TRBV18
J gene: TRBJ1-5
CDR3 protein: ASSQGQGRGQPQH

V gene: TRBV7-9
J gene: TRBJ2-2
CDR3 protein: ASSSAEGQGVTGELF

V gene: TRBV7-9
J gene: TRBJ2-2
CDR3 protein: ASSQTGGAGELF

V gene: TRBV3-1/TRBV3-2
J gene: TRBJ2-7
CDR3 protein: ASSQGGGRYEQY

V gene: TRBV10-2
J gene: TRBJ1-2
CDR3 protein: ASLGGDYGYT

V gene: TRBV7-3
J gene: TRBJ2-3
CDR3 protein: ASSLVVGGGVNTQY

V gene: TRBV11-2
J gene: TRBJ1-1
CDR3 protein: ASSQGQVSTEAF

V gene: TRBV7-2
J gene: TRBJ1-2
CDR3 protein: ASSFRQENYGYT

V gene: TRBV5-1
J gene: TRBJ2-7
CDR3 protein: ASSSTTTSYEQY

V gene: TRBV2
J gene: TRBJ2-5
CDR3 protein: ASSDQRGGRETQY

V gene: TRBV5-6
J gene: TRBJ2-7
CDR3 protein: ASSRAYEQY

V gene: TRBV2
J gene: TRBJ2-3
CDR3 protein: ASSGAGGPTDTQY

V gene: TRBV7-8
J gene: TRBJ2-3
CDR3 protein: ASSLTGQSTDTQY

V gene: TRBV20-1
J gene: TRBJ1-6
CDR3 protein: SASAGGAFYNSPLH

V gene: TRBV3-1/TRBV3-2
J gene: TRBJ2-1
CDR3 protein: ASSQDALTPYNEQF

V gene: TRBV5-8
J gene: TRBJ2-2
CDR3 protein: ASKRGIAGELF

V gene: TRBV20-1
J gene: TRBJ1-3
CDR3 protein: SASTGNTIY

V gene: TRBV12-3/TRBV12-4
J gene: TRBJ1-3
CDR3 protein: ASSLGEFRPEY

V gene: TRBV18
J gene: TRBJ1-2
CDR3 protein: ASSPGADYGYT

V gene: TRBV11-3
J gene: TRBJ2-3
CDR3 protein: ASSDQSDTQY